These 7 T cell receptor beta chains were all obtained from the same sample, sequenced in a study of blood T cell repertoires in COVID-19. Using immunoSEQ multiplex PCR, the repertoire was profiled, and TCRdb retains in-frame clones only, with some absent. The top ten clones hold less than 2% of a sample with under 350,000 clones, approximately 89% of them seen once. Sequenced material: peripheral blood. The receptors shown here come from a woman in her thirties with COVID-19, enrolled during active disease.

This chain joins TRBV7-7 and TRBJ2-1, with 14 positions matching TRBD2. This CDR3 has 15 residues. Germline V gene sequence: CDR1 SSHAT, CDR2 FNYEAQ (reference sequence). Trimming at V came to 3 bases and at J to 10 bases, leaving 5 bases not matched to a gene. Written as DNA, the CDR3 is TGTGCCAGCAGCTTCGGGACTAGCGGGGGAGAAGAGCAGTTCTTC. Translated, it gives CASSFGTSGGEEQFF. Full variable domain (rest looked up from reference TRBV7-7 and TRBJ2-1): GAGVSQSPRYKVTKRGQDVTLRCDPISSHATLYWYQQALGQGPEFLTYFNYEAQPDKSGLPSDRFSAERPEGSISTLTIQRTEQRDSAMYRCASSFGTSGGEEQFFGPGTRLTVL.

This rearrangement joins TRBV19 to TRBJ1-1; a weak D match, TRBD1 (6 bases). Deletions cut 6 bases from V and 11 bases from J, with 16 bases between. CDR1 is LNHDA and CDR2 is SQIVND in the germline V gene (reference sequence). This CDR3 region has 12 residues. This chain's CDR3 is CASSPRGLAAFF. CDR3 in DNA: TGTGCCAGTAGCCCGAGGGGGTTAGCGGCTTTCTTT.

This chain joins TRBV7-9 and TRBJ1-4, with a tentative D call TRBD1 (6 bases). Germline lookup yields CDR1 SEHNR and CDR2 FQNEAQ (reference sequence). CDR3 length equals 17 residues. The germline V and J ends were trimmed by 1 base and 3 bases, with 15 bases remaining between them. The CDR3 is CASSLGSTGSPNEKLFF. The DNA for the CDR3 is TGTGCCAGCAGCTTAGGATCTACAGGGTCACCTAATGAAAAACTGTTTTTT. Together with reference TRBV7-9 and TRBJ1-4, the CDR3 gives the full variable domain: DTGVSQNPRHKITKRGQNVTFRCDPISEHNRLYWYRQTLGQGPEFLTYFQNEAQLEKSRLLSDRFSAERPKGSFSTLEIQRTEQGDSAMYLCASSLGSTGSPNEKLFFGSGTQLSVL.

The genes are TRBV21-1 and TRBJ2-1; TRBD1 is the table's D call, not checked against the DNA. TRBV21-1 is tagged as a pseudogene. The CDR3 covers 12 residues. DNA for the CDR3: TGTGCCAGCGCAGTATCCTACAATGAGCAGTTCTTC. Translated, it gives CASAVSYNEQFF.

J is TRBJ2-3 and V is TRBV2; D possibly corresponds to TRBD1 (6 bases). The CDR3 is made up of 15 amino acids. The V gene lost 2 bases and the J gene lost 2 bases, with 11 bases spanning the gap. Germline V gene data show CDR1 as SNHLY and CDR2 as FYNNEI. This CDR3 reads CASSEWGLNTDTQYF. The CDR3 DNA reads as TGTGCCAGCAGTGAATGGGGGCTTAACACAGATACGCAGTATTTT.

The chain's CDR3 is CASSSQGGTEAFF. CDR3 sequence (DNA): TGTGCCAGCAGCTCACAGGGTGGGACTGAAGCTTTCTTT. The genes are TRBV6-6 and TRBJ1-1; possibly TRBD1 for D (6 bases). This CDR3 has 13 amino acids. Trimming took 6 bases from V and 5 from J, leaving 13 bases between them. Germline CDR1 reads MNHNY; CDR2 reads SVGAGI (reference sequence).

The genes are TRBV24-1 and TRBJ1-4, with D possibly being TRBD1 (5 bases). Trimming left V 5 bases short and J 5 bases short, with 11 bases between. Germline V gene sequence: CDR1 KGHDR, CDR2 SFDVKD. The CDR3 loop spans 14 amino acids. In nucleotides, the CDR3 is TGTGCCACCAGTGCGGGGGTTGAAAATGAAAAACTGTTTTTT. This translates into CATSAGVENEKLFF.